Below, 20 T cell receptor beta chains from the same sample are listed, as sequenced in a study of OX40 agonist ivuxolimab in advanced cancers. TCRdb's table, derived via immunoSEQ multiplex PCR, lists solely in-frame clones and lacks some. The sample holds about 46,000 clones, 70% to 90% seen once. Sample: CD4+ or CD8+ T cells sorted from blood, taken in a trial of the OX40 agonist ivuxolimab. Receptor source: an adult with an advanced solid tumor such as melanoma, head and neck, liver or kidney cancer.

The chain joins TRBV4-3 to TRBJ2-5, with D perhaps TRBD1 or TRBD2 (6 bases each). V was trimmed by 0 bases and J by 4 bases, leaving 15 bases between them. CDR3 length equals 16 residues. Germline V gene sequence: CDR1 LGHNA, CDR2 YSLEER. CDR3 amino acids: CASSQEGAGFGETQYF. In nucleotides, the CDR3 is TGCGCCAGCAGCCAAGAGGGGGCGGGATTTGGAGAGACCCAGTACTTC.

This sequence joins TRBV5-4 and TRBJ1-2; TRBD1 matches 9 bases. The J segment lost 4 bases and the V segment lost 6 bases, leaving 10 bases of the junction unmatched. This CDR3 has 15 residues. Looked up from germline, CDR1 is SGHNT and CDR2 is YYREEE (reference sequence). The CDR3 spells CASTKAGTGSYGYTF. The CDR3 DNA follows: TGTGCCAGCACCAAGGCCGGGACAGGGAGCTATGGCTACACCTTC.

The chain joins TRBV6-6 to TRBJ2-7, with D maybe TRBD1 (6 bases). In germline, CDR1 is MNHNY, CDR2 SVGAGI (reference sequence). The CDR3 has 14 amino acids. Trimming cost V 6 bases and J 3 bases, with 15 bases left between them. The CDR3 sequence is CASSPTGVGYEQYF. CDR3 DNA: TGTGCCAGCAGCCCGACAGGCGTAGGCTACGAGCAGTACTTC.

The chain couples TRBV5-8 to TRBJ1-1, with D possibly being TRBD1 (5 bases). Trimming took off 0 bases at V and 1 base at J, with 10 bases between the two ends. Germline assignment: CDR1 SGHTS and CDR2 YDEGEE. CDR3 length equals 15 residues. The CDR3 sequence is CASSLGWGPNTEAFF. Written as DNA, the CDR3 is TGTGCCAGCAGCTTGGGGTGGGGACCGAACACTGAAGCTTTCTTT.

This clone was counted a single time. The J gene is TRBJ2-7, the V gene TRBV7-2, with 7 bases fitting TRBD2. Germline V CDR1 and CDR2: SGHTA, FQGNSA. This CDR3 is 16 amino acids long. V trimming: 1 base; J trimming: 5 bases; junction bases outside the gene matches: 11. DNA for the CDR3: TGTGCCAGCAGCTTAGTGCCCAGCGGGAATCAGAACGAGCAGTACTTC. Encoded protein: CASSLVPSGNQNEQYF.

This chain connects TRBV5-6 to TRBJ1-1, with D tentatively TRBD1 (6 bases). CDR3 length equals 14 residues. CDR1 SGHDT and CDR2 YYEEEE come from the germline V gene. Trimming pared 0 bases from V and 8 bases from J, leaving 14 bases between. CDR3 sequence reads: CASSLARGGQEAFF. The CDR3 DNA follows: TGTGCCAGCAGCTTGGCCAGAGGGGGTCAGGAAGCTTTCTTT.

The chain joins TRBV7-2 to TRBJ2-2; TRBD2 agrees at 12 bases. The CDR3 covers 16 residues. The germline V gene has CDR1 SGHTA and CDR2 FQGNSA. V lost 9 bases and J lost 7; bases outside the gene matches: 12. In DNA, the CDR3 is TGTGCCAGTCGTTCCGGGACTAGCGGGTTTAACGGGGAGCTGTTTTTT. It yields the protein CASRSGTSGFNGELFF. Together with reference TRBV7-2 and TRBJ2-2, the CDR3 gives the full variable domain: GAGVSQSPSNKVTEKGKDVELRCDPISGHTALYWYRQSLGQGLEFLIYFQGNSAPDKSGLPSDRFSAERTGGSVSTLTIQRTQQEDSAVYLCASRSGTSGFNGELFFGEGSRLTVL.

This clone ranks as medium-sized. The chain couples TRBV4-1 to TRBJ1-1; D is unclear. CDR1 and CDR2 from the germline V gene are MGHRA and YSYEKL. The CDR3 sequence is 15 residues long. Trimming took off 1 base at V and 1 base at J, with 10 bases between the two ends. CDR3 residues: CASSQGGITNTEAFF. The CDR3 DNA is TGCGCCAGCAGCCAAGGAGGGATAACGAACACTGAAGCTTTCTTT.

The rearrangement joins TRBV6-5 to TRBJ1-1; D call uncertain. CDR1 is MNHEY, CDR2 SVGAGI, per germline. With 3 bases removed from V and 11 bases from J, the gap between germline ends came to 16 bases. The length of the CDR3 is 13 residues. CDR3 loop: CASSYFGLASAFF. The CDR3 DNA reads TGTGCCAGCAGTTATTTCGGACTCGCTAGTGCTTTCTTT.

This clone appeared once. The chain combines TRBV14 with TRBJ2-5; TRBD2 matches at 13 bases. Germline CDR1 is SGHDN and CDR2 is FVKESK. The junction had 11 bases not matched to a gene; V was cut back by 2 bases and J by 5 bases. The CDR3 length is 18 residues. CDR3 in amino acids: CASSQMTLAGGLSETQYF. For the CDR3, the DNA is TGTGCCAGCAGCCAAATGACACTAGCGGGAGGGCTTTCTGAGACCCAGTACTTC.

The chain recombines TRBV4-3 with TRBJ2-3; D remains unclear. This CDR3 has 16 amino acids. Germline assignment: CDR1 LGHNA and CDR2 YSLEER. V was clipped by 0 bases and J by 0 bases, with 10 bases between them. The CDR3 reads CASSQDPGSSTDTQYF. Here the CDR3 DNA reads TGCGCCAGCAGCCAAGACCCCGGTTCAAGCACAGATACGCAGTATTTT.

The chain employs TRBV27 and TRBJ2-5; 8 positions match TRBD1. The junction had 1 base not matched to a gene; V was cut back by 1 base and J by 3 bases. This CDR3 has 14 residues. The germline V gene encodes CDR1 MNHEY and CDR2 SMNVEV (reference sequence). CDR3 amino acids: CASSLWDRKETQYF. CDR3 DNA: TGTGCCAGCAGTTTATGGGACAGGAAAGAGACCCAGTACTTC.

The chain links TRBV6-5 to TRBJ1-2, with 7 bases fitting TRBD1. Per germline, CDR1 MNHEY and CDR2 SVGAGI. There are 13 residues in the CDR3. V lost 5 bases to trimming and J lost 5 bases; unmatched junction nucleotides: 5. This chain's CDR3 is CASSPGTDYGYTF. The CDR3 nucleotides are TGTGCCAGCAGTCCCGGGACAGATTATGGCTACACCTTC.

This sequence joins TRBV30 and TRBJ1-1; a weak D match, TRBD1 (5 bases). V gave up 6 bases and J gave up 3 bases, with 11 bases separating them. Germline V CDR1 and CDR2: GTSNPN, SVGIG (reference sequence). This CDR3 comprises 12 residues. CDR3: CACLKGYTEAFF. CDR3 nucleotides: TGTGCCTGCCTTAAGGGGTACACTGAAGCTTTCTTT. The entire variable domain, with the rest obtained from reference TRBV30 and TRBJ1-1, is as follows: SQTIHQWPATLVQPVGSPLSLECTVEGTSNPNLYWYRQAAGRGLQLLFYSVGIGQISSEVPQNLSASRPQDRQFILSSKKLLLSDSGFYLCACLKGYTEAFFGQGTRLTVV.

The chain employs TRBV7-9 and TRBJ1-1; TRBD1 agrees at 7 bases. Germline trimming cut 2 bases from V and 0 bases from J; bases unmatched to any gene: 3. The length of the CDR3 is 15 residues. Per germline, CDR1 SEHNR and CDR2 FQNEAQ (reference sequence). The CDR3 is CASSLTQGLNTEAFF. For the CDR3, the DNA is TGTGCCAGCAGCTTAACACAGGGGCTGAACACTGAAGCTTTCTTT.

The V call is TRBV5-1, the J call TRBJ2-5; TRBD2 matches at 8 bases. The CDR3 is made up of 19 amino acids. V dropped 3 bases and J dropped 2; count of bases not matched to a gene: 18. Germline V CDR1 and CDR2: SGHRS, YFSETQ. The CDR3 region has the DNA TGCGCCAGCAGCTATGGGCTAGCGGGTTTTGGGGAACTTCAAGAGACCCAGTACTTC. It yields the protein CASSYGLAGFGELQETQYF.

J is TRBJ2-7 and V is TRBV7-2, with a possible D match to TRBD2 (5 bases). V was clipped by 1 base and J by 3 bases, with 19 bases between them. This CDR3 is built from 17 residues. Germline V gene sequence: CDR1 SGHTA, CDR2 FQGNSA. This chain's CDR3 is CASSLDDYRTQFYEQYF. The CDR3, as DNA: TGTGCCAGCAGCTTAGACGACTACCGGACGCAATTCTACGAGCAGTACTTC.

The V call is TRBV27, the J call TRBJ1-4, with a tentative D call TRBD1 (5 bases). The germline V and J ends were trimmed by 5 bases and 8 bases, with 18 bases remaining between them. This CDR3 has 15 residues. CDR1 is MNHEY, CDR2 SMNVEV, per germline (reference sequence). CDR3 nucleotide sequence: TGTGCCAGCAGTCATCTCAGGGTAGGCAGCGAAAAACTGTTTTTT. It codes for CASSHLRVGSEKLFF.

V and J are TRBV5-5 and TRBJ2-3, with 8 nucleotides matching TRBD1. The germline gives CDR1 SGHKS, CDR2 YYEKEE (reference sequence). The V segment lost 3 bases and the J segment 0 bases; nucleotides outside the gene matches: 6. The CDR3 has 16 residues. The CDR3 DNA follows: TGTGCCAGCAGCTCGAAAGGGACAGGAAGCACAGATACGCAGTATTTT. It codes for CASSSKGTGSTDTQYF.

This chain links TRBV19 with TRBJ2-5, with D possibly being TRBD2 (6 bases). This CDR3 has 15 residues. The ends were cut back, 2 bases at V and 4 bases at J, with 14 bases in the middle. CDR1 is LNHDA and CDR2 is SQIVND in the germline V gene (reference sequence). This CDR3 is CASSILLATAETQYF. The CDR3 region has the DNA TGTGCCAGTAGTATATTACTAGCTACGGCAGAGACCCAGTACTTC.